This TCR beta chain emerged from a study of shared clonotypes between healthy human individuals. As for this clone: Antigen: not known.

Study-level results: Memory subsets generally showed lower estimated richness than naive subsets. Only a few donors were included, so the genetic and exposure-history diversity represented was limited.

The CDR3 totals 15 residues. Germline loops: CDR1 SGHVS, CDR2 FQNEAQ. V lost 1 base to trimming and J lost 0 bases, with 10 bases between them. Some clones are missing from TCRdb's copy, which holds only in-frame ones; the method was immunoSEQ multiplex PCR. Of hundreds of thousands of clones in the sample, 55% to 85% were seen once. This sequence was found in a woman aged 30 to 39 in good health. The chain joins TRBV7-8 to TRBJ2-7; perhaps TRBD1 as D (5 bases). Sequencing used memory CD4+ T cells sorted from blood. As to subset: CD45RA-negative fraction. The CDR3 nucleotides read TGTGCCAGCAGCTTAGTCGCCCAGGGCTCCTACGAGCAGTACTTC. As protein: CASSLVAQGSYEQYF.